The 24 T cell receptor beta chains in this list originate from one sample, sequenced in a study of PD-L1 blockade in urothelial cancer. The data were produced by immunoSEQ multiplex PCR, yet TCRdb's version contains in-frame clones alone and is incomplete. The sample consists of 45,000 to 60,000 clones, 87% of them appearing once. The sequencing used PBMCs, collected around atezolizumab (anti-PD-L1) treatment. All receptors come from a man in his 60s with urothelial cancer.

The chain uses TRBV5-1 and TRBJ2-4; D is unclear. The V and J ends lost 0 bases and 0 bases respectively, with 10 bases between them. Germline CDR1 is SGHRS and CDR2 is YFSETQ. CDR3 length equals 16 residues. CDR3 sequence: CASSLVESSAKNIQYF. CDR3 DNA: TGCGCCAGCAGCTTGGTGGAGTCGTCAGCCAAAAACATTCAGTACTTC.

This chain joins TRBV7-2 and TRBJ1-4; TRBD1 is a possible D gene (6 bases). The CDR3 contains 16 residues. V was shortened by 0 bases and J by 2 bases, with 10 bases between the two germline ends. Germline V lookup: CDR1 SGHTA, CDR2 FQGNSA. CDR3 residues: CASSLAPRGTNEKLFF. The CDR3 nucleotides are TGTGCCAGCAGCTTAGCCCCAAGGGGGACTAATGAAAAACTGTTTTTT.

As DNA, the CDR3 is TGCGCCAGCAGCCCCGGACAGGGAGGGTGGGAAAAACTGTTTTTT. Residues: CASSPGQGGWEKLFF. V and J are TRBV4-3 and TRBJ1-4, with 8 bases aligning to TRBD1. The CDR3 length is 15 residues. In germline, CDR1 is LGHNA, CDR2 YSLEER. The V and J ends lost 4 bases and 8 bases, in that order; junction bases with no gene match: 9.

The J gene is TRBJ2-5, the V gene TRBV5-1; 14 positions agree with TRBD2. V lost 2 bases and J lost 4; bases outside the gene matches: 13. The germline V gene encodes CDR1 SGHRS and CDR2 YFSETQ. This CDR3 region has 19 residues. The CDR3 DNA sequence: TGCGCCAGCAGCTTTGGCGCCGGGACTAGCGGGGGATTGGGAGAGACCCAGTACTTC. Residues: CASSFGAGTSGGLGETQYF. Combining the CDR3 with reference TRBV5-1 and TRBJ2-5 gives the whole variable domain KAGVTQTPRYLIKTRGQQVTLSCSPISGHRSVSWYQQTPGQGLQFLFEYFSETQRNKGNFPGRFSGRQFSNSRSEMNVSTLELGDSALYLCASSFGAGTSGGLGETQYFGPGTRLLVL.

V and J are TRBV6-1 and TRBJ1-4, with D tentatively TRBD1 (5 bases). CDR1 is MNHNS and CDR2 is SASEGT in the germline V gene. V lost 1 base to trimming and J lost 7 bases, with 10 bases between them. CDR3 length equals 14 residues. CDR3 DNA: TGTGCCAGCAGTGAAGGGCAGGGTGGTGAAAAACTGTTTTTT. This encodes CASSEGQGGEKLFF.

The chain joins TRBV15 to TRBJ1-1, with TRBD1 as a possible D gene (6 bases). CDR1 and CDR2 from the germline V gene are LNHNV and YYDKDF (reference sequence). V was shortened by 0 bases and J by 0 bases, with 17 bases between the two germline ends. This CDR3 has 18 amino acids. CDR3 nucleotide sequence: TGTGCCACCAGCAGAGATATCCAGGGGCGTTTAATGAACACTGAAGCTTTCTTT. As protein: CATSRDIQGRLMNTEAFF.

The rearrangement uses TRBV7-2 and TRBJ2-2, with 7 bases that match TRBD2. CDR3 length: 18 residues. The germline V gene has CDR1 SGHTA and CDR2 FQGNSA. The V gene end was trimmed by 9 bases and the J gene end by 4 bases; junction bases not matched to a gene: 20. CDR3: CASTTSKSPTRSTGELFF. CDR3 DNA sequence: TGTGCCAGTACGACTAGCAAATCTCCCACAAGGAGCACCGGGGAGCTGTTTTTT.

The chain combines TRBV5-6 with TRBJ2-5, with D maybe TRBD1 (5 bases). Germline V CDR1 and CDR2: SGHDT, YYEEEE. The CDR3 is 15 amino acids. V was shortened by 3 bases and J by 5 bases, with 17 bases between the two germline ends. CDR3 coding DNA: TGTGCCAGCAGCTGGGGTGTGCAGGGATGGGAGACCCAGTACTTC. It yields the protein CASSWGVQGWETQYF.

The chain is built from TRBV5-1 and TRBJ1-1; 8 positions agree with TRBD1. V shed 0 bases and J 0 bases; nucleotides not matched to a gene: 13. This CDR3 comprises 19 residues. Germline CDR1 is SGHRS and CDR2 is YFSETQ. CDR3 bases: TGCGCCAGCAGCTTGGTGGGGGGCAGGGGGCGGCGGATGAACACTGAAGCTTTCTTT. This codes for CASSLVGGRGRRMNTEAFF.

The chain uses TRBV19 and TRBJ2-3, with 12 bases matching TRBD2. CDR3 length equals 15 residues. Per the germline V gene, CDR1 is LNHDA and CDR2 is SQIVND (reference sequence). J was trimmed by 4 bases and V by 4 bases; bases with no gene match: 3. In DNA, the CDR3 is TGTGCCAGTAGTACACTAGCGGGGGGCCCAGATACGCAGTATTTT. Amino acids: CASSTLAGGPDTQYF.

This chain joins TRBV27 and TRBJ1-6; D ambiguous. Germline V lookup: CDR1 MNHEY, CDR2 SMNVEV (reference sequence). CDR3 length: 13 amino acids. V was clipped by 3 bases and J by 10 bases, with 10 bases between them. CDR3 sequence: CASSLVPGSPLHF. DNA of the CDR3: TGTGCCAGCAGTTTGGTCCCGGGGTCACCCCTCCACTTT.

As regards this clone: Sequence at one end of the junction differs from germline and may be a read error. The chain joins TRBV7-7 to TRBJ2-3, with D possibly TRBD2 on 5 matching bases. From germline, CDR1 is SSHAT and CDR2 FNYEAQ (reference sequence). This CDR3 is built from 17 residues. The chain's CDR3 is CASSLGPHEEGTDTQYF. Written as DNA, the CDR3 is TGTGCTAGCAGCTTAGGTCCCCACGAGGAGGGCACAGATACGCAGTATTTT.

V gene TRBV4-3 combines with J gene TRBJ2-3; 7 bases fit TRBD2. Looked up from germline, CDR1 is LGHNA and CDR2 is YSLEER. Germline trimming cut 0 bases from V and 0 bases from J; bases unmatched to any gene: 6. The CDR3 extends over 17 amino acids. As DNA, the CDR3 is TGCGCCAGCAGCCAAGATAGGGCTAGCGGAAGCACAGATACGCAGTATTTT. It specifies CASSQDRASGSTDTQYF.

CDR3 nucleotides: TGTGCCAGCAGCTCACGACAGGGGGCCAAAAACATTCAGTACTTC. Amino acids: CASSSRQGAKNIQYF. This sequence joins TRBV5-5 and TRBJ2-4, with 8 bases lining up with TRBD1. The CDR3 has 15 amino acids. Looked up from germline, CDR1 is SGHKS and CDR2 is YYEKEE (reference sequence). Losses at the gene ends were 3 bases for V and 1 base for J; bases not matched to a gene: 3.

The chain employs TRBV11-3 and TRBJ1-6; D remains ambiguous. The CDR3 has 13 amino acids. V was shortened by 5 bases and J by 5 bases, with 7 bases between the two germline ends. The V gene's germline CDR1 is SGHNT and CDR2 YENEEA. The CDR3 loop is CASSPRNNSPLHF. The CDR3 nucleotides read TGTGCCAGCAGCCCGCGAAATAATTCACCCCTCCACTTT.

The V call is TRBV6-5, the J call TRBJ2-2; 9 positions match TRBD2. Germline lookup yields CDR1 MNHEY and CDR2 SVGAGI. The CDR3 extends over 15 amino acids. V was clipped by 5 bases and J by 4 bases; unmatched bases: 5. CDR3 bases: TGTGCCAGCAGTCGGCGGGGGGGCGGCACCGGGGAGCTGTTTTTT. Protein sequence: CASSRRGGGTGELFF.

This sequence joins TRBV23-1 and TRBJ1-1; D perhaps matches TRBD1 (6 bases). TRBV23-1 is flagged as an ORF with uncertain function. CDR3 length equals 16 residues. V was shortened by 0 bases and J by 3 bases, with 14 bases between the two germline ends. The CDR3 is CASSQSRAAGDTEAFF. The CDR3 DNA reads as TGCGCCAGCAGTCAATCTCGCGCGGCAGGGGACACTGAAGCTTTCTTT.

V and J are TRBV4-2 and TRBJ1-5; 8 positions match TRBD1. This CDR3 has 14 amino acids. V shed 4 bases, J shed 6 bases, and the junction held 5 bases outside the gene matches. The germline CDR1 and CDR2 sequences are LGHNA and YNFKEQ. The CDR3 is CASSPGQASQPQHF. The CDR3, as DNA: TGTGCCAGCAGCCCGGGACAGGCTAGTCAGCCCCAGCATTTT.

The chain carries TRBV15 and TRBJ2-5; possibly TRBD2 for D (5 bases). This CDR3 comprises 13 residues. Germline CDR1 LNHNV, CDR2 YYDKDF (reference sequence). V was shortened by 0 bases and J by 6 bases, with 8 bases between the two germline ends. CDR3 region: CATSRDRRKTQYF. The CDR3 nucleotides read TGTGCCACCAGCAGAGATCGGAGGAAGACCCAGTACTTC.

The CDR3 nucleotides are TGTGCCAGCAGGCCGACAGGGGGCCCCAACACTGAAGCTTTCTTT. Translated, it gives CASRPTGGPNTEAFF. The chain carries TRBV2 and TRBJ1-1; TRBD1 aligns across 10 bases. The trim removed 6 bases at V and 2 bases at J, leaving 6 bases unmatched. The germline CDR1 and CDR2 sequences are SNHLY and FYNNEI. This CDR3 has 15 amino acids. Together with reference TRBV2 and TRBJ1-1, the CDR3 gives the full variable domain: EPEVTQTPSHQVTQMGQEVILRCVPISNHLYFYWYRQILGQKVEFLVSFYNNEISEKSEIFDDQFSVERPDGSNFTLKIRSTKLEDSAMYFCASRPTGGPNTEAFFGQGTRLTVV.

The J gene is TRBJ2-7, the V gene TRBV6-6; a possible D gene is TRBD2 (5 bases). V gave up 8 bases and J gave up 3 bases, with 8 bases separating them. The CDR3 is made up of 11 amino acids. Germline values: CDR1 MNHNY, CDR2 SVGAGI (reference sequence). Here the CDR3 reads CASFEGYEQYF. CDR3 coding DNA: TGTGCCAGCTTTGAGGGCTACGAGCAGTACTTC.

This chain connects TRBV5-1 to TRBJ2-7; TRBD1 aligns across 9 bases. The ends lost 4 bases at V and 4 bases at J; junction bases unmatched: 6. The CDR3 extends over 14 amino acids. The germline gives CDR1 SGHRS, CDR2 YFSETQ. Here the CDR3 DNA reads TGCGCCAGCAGCATGGACAGGGGTGTTTACGAGCAGTACTTC. It yields the protein CASSMDRGVYEQYF. Full variable domain (missing parts from reference TRBV5-1 and TRBJ2-7): KAGVTQTPRYLIKTRGQQVTLSCSPISGHRSVSWYQQTPGQGLQFLFEYFSETQRNKGNFPGRFSGRQFSNSRSEMNVSTLELGDSALYLCASSMDRGVYEQYFGPGTRLTVT.

This clone came up once. This chain joins TRBV7-9 and TRBJ1-5; 8 bases are a match to TRBD1. CDR3 length: 13 residues. The V gene end was trimmed by 5 bases and the J gene end by 5 bases; junction bases not matched to a gene: 2. Germline V gene lookup returns CDR1 SEHNR and CDR2 FQNEAQ (reference sequence). CDR3 DNA sequence: TGTGCCAGCAGCCGGGACAGGCATCAGCCCCAGCATTTT. It specifies CASSRDRHQPQHF.

The gene calls are TRBV5-1 and TRBJ1-5; D is perhaps TRBD1 (5 bases). V shed 0 bases and J shed 0 bases, with 7 bases lying between them. Germline V gene lookup returns CDR1 SGHRS and CDR2 YFSETQ. This CDR3 comprises 15 residues. The CDR3 spells CASSLGQSSNQPQHF. The CDR3 bases are TGCGCCAGCAGCTTGGGACAGTCTAGCAATCAGCCCCAGCATTTT.